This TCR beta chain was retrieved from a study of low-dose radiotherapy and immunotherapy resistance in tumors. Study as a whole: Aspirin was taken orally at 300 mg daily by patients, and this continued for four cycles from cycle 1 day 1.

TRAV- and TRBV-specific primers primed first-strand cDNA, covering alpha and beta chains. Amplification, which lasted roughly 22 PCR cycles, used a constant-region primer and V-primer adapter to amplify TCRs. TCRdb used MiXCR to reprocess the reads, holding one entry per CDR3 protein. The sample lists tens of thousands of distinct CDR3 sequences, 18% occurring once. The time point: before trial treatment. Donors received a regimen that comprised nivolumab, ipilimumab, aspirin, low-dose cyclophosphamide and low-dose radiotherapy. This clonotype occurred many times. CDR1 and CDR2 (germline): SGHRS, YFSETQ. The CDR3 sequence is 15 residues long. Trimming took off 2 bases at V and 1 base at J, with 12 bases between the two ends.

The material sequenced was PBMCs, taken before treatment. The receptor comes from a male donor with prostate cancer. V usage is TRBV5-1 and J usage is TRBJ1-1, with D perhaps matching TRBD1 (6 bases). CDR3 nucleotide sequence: TGCGCCAGCAGCTTTTCCGGGGGGCCGAACACTGAAGCTTTCTTT. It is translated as CASSFSGGPNTEAFF. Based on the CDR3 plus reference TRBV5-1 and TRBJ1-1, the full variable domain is KAGVTQTPRYLIKTRGQQVTLSCSPISGHRSVSWYQQTPGQGLQFLFEYFSETQRNKGNFPGRFSGRQFSNSRSEMNVSTLELGDSALYLCASSFSGGPNTEAFFGQGTRLTVV.